These 14 T cell receptor beta chains were sequenced from one sample in a study of beta chain features in type 1 diabetes. The study reverse transcribed the entire isolated RNA, so it sequenced expressed TCRB transcripts. Profiled with immunoSEQ multiplex PCR; TCRdb holds only in-frame clones, not every one. The sample has a few hundred thousand clones, 10% to 15% seen once. Sequenced: naive CD4+ T cells from blood. The receptors were sampled from a man between 18 and 29 years old in good health.

This clone showed up just a few times. V and J are TRBV28 and TRBJ1-5, with D perhaps matching TRBD1 (6 bases). CDR1 MDHEN and CDR2 SYDVKM come from the germline V gene. The CDR3 totals 15 residues. V gave up 6 bases and J gave up 7 bases, with 19 bases separating them. As DNA, the CDR3 is TGTGCCAGCAGCCCCCCAGGGGAGTCGTCACAGCCCCAGCATTTT. It yields the protein CASSPPGESSQPQHF.

This clone was detected a few times. The chain is built from TRBV6-1 and TRBJ2-1; 10 bases align to TRBD2. With V trimmed by 2 bases and J by 8 bases, 6 bases remained unmatched. This CDR3 is built from 15 residues. Per the germline V gene, CDR1 is MNHNS and CDR2 is SASEGT. The CDR3 nucleotides are TGTGCCAGCAGTGAATACTTTAGCGGGGGGTATGAGCAGTTCTTC. It translates to CASSEYFSGGYEQFF.

The rearrangement links TRBV30 to TRBJ2-1; TRBD2 matches at 8 bases. CDR1 is GTSNPN and CDR2 is SVGIG in the germline V gene (reference sequence). The CDR3 loop spans 13 amino acids. Trimming took 7 bases from V and 9 from J; bases not matched to a gene: 11. CDR3 protein: CAYPGSGGSEQFF. The CDR3 DNA follows: TGTGCCTACCCGGGGAGCGGGGGAAGTGAGCAGTTCTTC.

This clone was found a few times. J is TRBJ1-3 and V is TRBV29-1; the D gene is possibly TRBD1 (5 bases). Germline V gene lookup returns CDR1 SQVTM and CDR2 ANQGSEA. The CDR3 covers 11 residues. V gave up 5 bases and J gave up 4 bases, with 6 bases separating them. CDR3 DNA sequence: TGCAGCGTTCGACAGGGAAACACCATATATTTT. Amino acids: CSVRQGNTIYF.

The chain recombines TRBV19 with TRBJ1-1; D uncertain. The V gene's germline CDR1 is LNHDA and CDR2 SQIVND (reference sequence). The V and J ends lost 7 bases and 2 bases respectively, with 11 bases between them. The CDR3 contains 13 residues. CDR3 sequence (DNA): TGTGCCAGTATAGATCGGGTTAACACTGAAGCTTTCTTT. Translation gives CASIDRVNTEAFF.

The rearrangement joins TRBV10-3 to TRBJ2-2; TRBD2 might be the D (5 bases). Germline CDR1 is ENHRY and CDR2 is SYGVKD. V lost 6 bases to trimming and J lost 5 bases, with 19 bases between them. CDR3 size: 16 residues. CDR3 bases: TGTGCCATCAGCACACCGGGAAATAGTAGGACCGGGGAGCTGTTTTTT. Translation gives CAISTPGNSRTGELFF.

J is TRBJ2-6 and V is TRBV28; perhaps TRBD2 as D (5 bases). Trimming took off 6 bases at V and 4 bases at J, with 7 bases between the two ends. Germline V gene lookup returns CDR1 MDHEN and CDR2 SYDVKM. The CDR3 sequence is 13 residues long. The CDR3 is CASRPGGANVLTF. In DNA form, the CDR3 reads TGTGCCAGCAGACCGGGGGGGGCCAACGTCCTGACTTTC.

The chain carries TRBV7-6 and TRBJ2-4, with 9 bases lining up with TRBD1. This CDR3 contains 16 residues. Germline V gene lookup returns CDR1 SGHVS and CDR2 FNYEAQ. The ends lost 5 bases at V and 6 bases at J; junction bases unmatched: 11. This CDR3 is CASSLRPGQGVNIQYF. The DNA of the CDR3 is TGTGCCAGCAGCCTTAGGCCGGGACAGGGAGTAAACATTCAGTACTTC.

This clone showed up just a few times. The rearrangement joins TRBV5-1 to TRBJ1-3; tentatively, D is TRBD1 (5 bases). Germline V gene data show CDR1 as SGHRS and CDR2 as YFSETQ. V was pared by 4 bases and J by 4 bases, with 12 bases between. This CDR3 contains 14 residues. CDR3 loop: CASSPTPGGNTIYF. CDR3 DNA: TGCGCCAGCAGCCCGACCCCAGGGGGAAACACCATATATTTT.

At least ten counts were recorded for this clone. V usage is TRBV7-9 and J usage is TRBJ2-1; TRBD2 is a possible D gene (6 bases). This CDR3 has 13 residues. V shed 5 bases and J shed 6 bases, with 11 bases lying between them. CDR1 is SEHNR, CDR2 FQNEAQ, per germline (reference sequence). This CDR3 reads CASSVRRANEQFF. The CDR3 bases are TGTGCCAGCAGCGTGCGGAGGGCCAATGAGCAGTTCTTC.

This clone has more than one count but fewer than ten. CDR3: CASSLRGVAGLPYNEQFF. For the CDR3, the DNA is TGTGCCAGCAGCTTACGAGGGGTAGCGGGGCTCCCCTACAATGAGCAGTTCTTC. This chain links TRBV7-3 with TRBJ2-1, with TRBD2 matching over 8 bases. CDR3 length equals 18 residues. Unmatched junction bases numbered 11, after V lost 2 bases and J lost 2 bases. Germline-derived CDR1 and CDR2 are SGHTA and FQGTGA.

V gene TRBV6-5 combines with J gene TRBJ1-6; D perhaps matches TRBD1 (6 bases). The CDR3 runs 15 residues. Trimming took 0 bases from V and 10 from J, leaving 13 bases between them. Germline V gene sequence: CDR1 MNHEY, CDR2 SVGAGI. CDR3 residues: CASSYSPAGESPLHF. In DNA form, the CDR3 reads TGTGCCAGCAGTTACTCGCCGGCAGGGGAGTCACCCCTCCACTTT.

The chain combines TRBV11-1 with TRBJ2-3; D might be TRBD2 (6 bases). The ends were cut back, 5 bases at V and 9 bases at J, with 9 bases in the middle. Looked up from germline, CDR1 is SGHAT and CDR2 is FQDESV (reference sequence). The CDR3 sequence is 11 residues long. The CDR3 is CASSGGRTQYF. The DNA of the CDR3 is TGTGCCAGCAGCGGAGGGAGGACGCAGTATTTT.

This clone was detected a few times. This chain links TRBV11-3 with TRBJ1-1; the match to TRBD1 covers 7 bases. This CDR3 region has 13 residues. The J segment lost 11 bases and the V segment lost 1 base, leaving 7 bases of the junction unmatched. CDR1 and CDR2 from the germline V gene are SGHNT and YENEEA. For the CDR3, the DNA is TGTGCCAGCAGCTTAGGCCCGGGACAGAGGGCTTTCTTT. Translating gives CASSLGPGQRAFF.